This TCR beta chain was sequenced in a study of spatial heterogeneity in lung cancer. TCRdb reprocessed the 5' RACE reads with MiXCR, giving one entry per CDR3 protein. The sample holds around 3,000 distinct CDR3 sequences; about 6% are singletons and the top ten take about a tenth. The CDR3 consists of 16 residues. V shed 4 bases, J shed 2 bases, and the junction held 4 bases outside the gene matches. CDR1 SGHTA and CDR2 FQGNSA come from the germline V gene. Study outcomes and limitations: Tumor mutation count correlated with how many alpha and beta TCRs expanded intratumorally.

Sample time point: sample taken at primary tumor resection. This clonotype is medium-sized. Antigen unknown. V is TRBV7-2 and J is TRBJ2-3, with 12 bases fitting TRBD2. Sequenced material: lung tumor tissue, taken at surgery. The receptor was isolated from a male donor with early-stage non-small cell lung cancer. In DNA form, the CDR3 reads TGTGCCAGCAGCTCGACTAGCGGGGGCCCCACAGATACGCAGTATTTT. Encoded protein: CASSSTSGGPTDTQYF.